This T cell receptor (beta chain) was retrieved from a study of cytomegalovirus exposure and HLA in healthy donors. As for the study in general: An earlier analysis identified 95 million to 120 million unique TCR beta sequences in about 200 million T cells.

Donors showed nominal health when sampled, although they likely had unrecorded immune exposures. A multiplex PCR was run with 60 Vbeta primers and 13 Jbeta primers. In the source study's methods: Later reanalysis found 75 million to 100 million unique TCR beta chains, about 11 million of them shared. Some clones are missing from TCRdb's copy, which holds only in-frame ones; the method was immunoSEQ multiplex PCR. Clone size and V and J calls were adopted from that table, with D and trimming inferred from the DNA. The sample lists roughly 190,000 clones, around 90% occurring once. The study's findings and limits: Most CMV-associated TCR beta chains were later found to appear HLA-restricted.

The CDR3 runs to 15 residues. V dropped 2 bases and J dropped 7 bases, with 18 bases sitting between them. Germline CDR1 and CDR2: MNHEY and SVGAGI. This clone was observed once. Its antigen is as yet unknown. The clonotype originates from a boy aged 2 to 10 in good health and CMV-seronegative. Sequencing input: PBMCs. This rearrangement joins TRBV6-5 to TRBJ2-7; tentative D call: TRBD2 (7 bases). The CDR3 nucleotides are TGTGCCAGCAGTTACGCGGGGGCGCAGGCGGGGGAGCAGTACTTC. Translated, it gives CASSYAGAQAGEQYF.